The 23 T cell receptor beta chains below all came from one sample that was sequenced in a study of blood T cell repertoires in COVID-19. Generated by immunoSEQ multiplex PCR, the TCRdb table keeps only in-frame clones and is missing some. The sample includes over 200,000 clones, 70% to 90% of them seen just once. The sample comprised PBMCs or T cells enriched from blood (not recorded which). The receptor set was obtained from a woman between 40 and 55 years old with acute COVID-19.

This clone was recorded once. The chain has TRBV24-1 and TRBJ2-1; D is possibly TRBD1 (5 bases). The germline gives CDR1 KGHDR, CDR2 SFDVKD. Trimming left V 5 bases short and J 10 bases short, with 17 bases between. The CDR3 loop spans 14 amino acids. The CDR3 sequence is CATSGVWGVAEQFF. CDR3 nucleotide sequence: TGTGCCACCAGTGGGGTTTGGGGCGTGGCCGAGCAGTTCTTC.

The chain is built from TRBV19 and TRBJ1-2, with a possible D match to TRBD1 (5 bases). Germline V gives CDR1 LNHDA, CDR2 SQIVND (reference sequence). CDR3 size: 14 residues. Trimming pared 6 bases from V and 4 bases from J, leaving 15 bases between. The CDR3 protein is CASRSGERAYGYTF. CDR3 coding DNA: TGTGCCAGTAGGTCGGGGGAAAGGGCCTATGGCTACACCTTC.

CDR3 DNA sequence: TGTGCCAGCAGCCCAGTGGCCCAACAGGGTAAAATGATCGGGGAGCTGTTTTTT. It translates to CASSPVAQQGKMIGELFF. The V call is TRBV7-9, the J call TRBJ2-2, with a weak D call TRBD1 (6 bases). Germline assignment: CDR1 SEHNR and CDR2 FQNEAQ (reference sequence). V lost 5 bases and J lost 7, with 26 bases in between. This CDR3 region has 18 residues.

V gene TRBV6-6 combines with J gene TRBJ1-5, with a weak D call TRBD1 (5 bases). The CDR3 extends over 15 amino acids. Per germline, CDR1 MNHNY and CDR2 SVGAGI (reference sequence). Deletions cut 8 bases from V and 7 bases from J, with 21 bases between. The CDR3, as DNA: TGTGCCAGCGCCCCGGGACTCTTGCTGGGACAGCCCCAGCATTTT. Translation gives CASAPGLLLGQPQHF.

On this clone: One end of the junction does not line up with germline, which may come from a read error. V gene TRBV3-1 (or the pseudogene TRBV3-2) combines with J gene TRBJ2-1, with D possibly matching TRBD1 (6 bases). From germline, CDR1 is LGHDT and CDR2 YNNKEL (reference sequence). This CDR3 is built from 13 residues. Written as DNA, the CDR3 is TGTGCCAGCAGCCAAGTGGAGGAGACAGGAGAAGTCTTC. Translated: CASSQVEETGEVF.

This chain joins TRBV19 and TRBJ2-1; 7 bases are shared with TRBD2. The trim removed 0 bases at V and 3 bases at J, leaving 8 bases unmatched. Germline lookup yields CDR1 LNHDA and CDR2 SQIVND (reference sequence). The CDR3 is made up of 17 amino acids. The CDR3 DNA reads TGTGCCAGTAGTATAGATCGGACTAGTTCTCTCTACAATGAGCAGTTCTTC. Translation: CASSIDRTSSLYNEQFF. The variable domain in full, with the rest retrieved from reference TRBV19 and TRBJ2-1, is DGGITQSPKYLFRKEGQNVTLSCEQNLNHDAMYWYRQDPGQGLRLIYYSQIVNDFQKGDIAEGYSVSREKKESFPLTVTSAQKNPTAFYLCASSIDRTSSLYNEQFFGPGTRLTVL.

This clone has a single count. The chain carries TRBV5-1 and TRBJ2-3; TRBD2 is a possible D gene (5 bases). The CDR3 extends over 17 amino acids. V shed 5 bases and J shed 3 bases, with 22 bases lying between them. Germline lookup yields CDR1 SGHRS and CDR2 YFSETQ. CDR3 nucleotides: TGCGCCAGCAGTCCAATCAGAGAGGCGCGAGGGACAGATACGCAGTATTTT. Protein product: CASSPIREARGTDTQYF.

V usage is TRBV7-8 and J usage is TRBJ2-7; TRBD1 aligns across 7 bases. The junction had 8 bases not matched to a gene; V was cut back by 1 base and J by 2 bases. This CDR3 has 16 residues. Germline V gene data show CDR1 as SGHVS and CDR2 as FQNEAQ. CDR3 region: CASSLVWGQGAYEQYF. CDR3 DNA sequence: TGTGCCAGCAGCTTAGTGTGGGGTCAGGGGGCCTACGAGCAGTACTTC.

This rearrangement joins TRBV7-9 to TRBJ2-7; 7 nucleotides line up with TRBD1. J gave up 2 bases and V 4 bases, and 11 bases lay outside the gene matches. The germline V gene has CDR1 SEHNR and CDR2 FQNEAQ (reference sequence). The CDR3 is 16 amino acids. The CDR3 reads CASSSSRQGRTYEQYV. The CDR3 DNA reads TGTGCCAGCAGCTCCTCAAGACAGGGTAGGACCTACGAGCAGTACGTC.

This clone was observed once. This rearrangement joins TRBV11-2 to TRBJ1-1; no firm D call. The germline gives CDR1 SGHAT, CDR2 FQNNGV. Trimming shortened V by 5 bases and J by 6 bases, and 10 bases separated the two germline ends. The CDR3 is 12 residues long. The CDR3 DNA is TGTGCCAGCAGCCCACTGGTAGCTGAAGCTTTCTTT. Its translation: CASSPLVAEAFF.

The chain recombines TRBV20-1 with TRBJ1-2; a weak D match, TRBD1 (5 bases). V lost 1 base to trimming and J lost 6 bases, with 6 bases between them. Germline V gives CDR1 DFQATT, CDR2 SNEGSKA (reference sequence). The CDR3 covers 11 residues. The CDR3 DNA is TGCAGTGCTAGAGGACAGCATGGCTACACCTTC. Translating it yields CSARGQHGYTF.

The CDR3 here is CASSQGFAEAFF. The CDR3 DNA is TGTGCCAGCAGCCAAGGTTTCGCTGAAGCTTTCTTT. V is TRBV3-1 (or the pseudogene TRBV3-2) and J is TRBJ1-1; no reliable D call. Trimming pared 1 base from V and 6 bases from J, leaving 6 bases between. CDR3 length equals 12 residues. Germline CDR1 reads LGHDT; CDR2 reads YNNKEL (reference sequence).

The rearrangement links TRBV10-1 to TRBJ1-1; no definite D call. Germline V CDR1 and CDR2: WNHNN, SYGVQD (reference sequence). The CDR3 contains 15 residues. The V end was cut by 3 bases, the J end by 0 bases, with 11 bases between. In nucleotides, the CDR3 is TGCGCCAGCAGTGATGGCCATATAATGAACACTGAAGCTTTCTTT. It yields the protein CASSDGHIMNTEAFF.

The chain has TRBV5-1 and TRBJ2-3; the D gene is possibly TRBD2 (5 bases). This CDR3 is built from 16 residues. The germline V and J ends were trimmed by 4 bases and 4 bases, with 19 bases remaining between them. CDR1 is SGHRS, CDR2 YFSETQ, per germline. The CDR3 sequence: CASSLEQSVGADTQYF. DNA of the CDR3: TGCGCCAGCAGCCTGGAACAGAGCGTGGGAGCAGATACGCAGTATTTT.

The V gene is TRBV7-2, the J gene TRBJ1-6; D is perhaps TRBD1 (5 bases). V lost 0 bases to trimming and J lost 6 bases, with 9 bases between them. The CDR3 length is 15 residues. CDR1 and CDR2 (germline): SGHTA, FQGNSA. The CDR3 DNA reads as TGTGCCAGCAGCTTAGCGCTGGGGGGTAATTCACCCCTCCACTTT. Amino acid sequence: CASSLALGGNSPLHF.

CDR3 amino acids: CASTEGAEAFF. The CDR3 coding sequence is TGTGCCAGCACCGAGGGCGCTGAAGCTTTCTTT. The chain uses TRBV27 and TRBJ1-1; D unclear. Germline V lookup: CDR1 MNHEY, CDR2 SMNVEV (reference sequence). The length of the CDR3 is 11 residues. V lost 7 bases and J lost 6, with 9 bases in between.

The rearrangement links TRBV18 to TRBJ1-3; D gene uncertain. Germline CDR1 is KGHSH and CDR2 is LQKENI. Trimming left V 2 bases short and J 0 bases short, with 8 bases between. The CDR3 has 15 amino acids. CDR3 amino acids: CASSPAAASGNTIYF. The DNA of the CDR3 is TGTGCCAGCTCACCAGCGGCCGCCTCTGGAAACACCATATATTTT.

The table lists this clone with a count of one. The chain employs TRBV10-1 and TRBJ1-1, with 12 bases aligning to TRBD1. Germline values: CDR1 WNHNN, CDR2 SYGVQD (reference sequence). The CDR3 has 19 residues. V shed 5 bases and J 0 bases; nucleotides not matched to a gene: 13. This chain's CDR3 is CASSPRRDRGLGMNTEAFF. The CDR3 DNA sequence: TGCGCCAGCAGTCCCCGCCGGGACAGGGGGCTCGGGATGAACACTGAAGCTTTCTTT.

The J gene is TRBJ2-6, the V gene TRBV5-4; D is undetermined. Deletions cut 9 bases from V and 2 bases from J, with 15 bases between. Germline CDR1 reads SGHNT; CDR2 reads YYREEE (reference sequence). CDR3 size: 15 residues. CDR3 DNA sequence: TGTGCCACCGTAGTTACGCCCCCTGGGGCCAACGTCCTGACTTTC. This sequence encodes CATVVTPPGANVLTF.

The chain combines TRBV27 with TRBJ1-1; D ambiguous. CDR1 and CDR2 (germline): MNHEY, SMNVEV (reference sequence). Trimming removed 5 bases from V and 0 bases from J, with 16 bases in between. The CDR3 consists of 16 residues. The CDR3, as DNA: TGTGCCAGCAGTCCCTCTAGGAGGATTATGAACACTGAAGCTTTCTTT. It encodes CASSPSRRIMNTEAFF.

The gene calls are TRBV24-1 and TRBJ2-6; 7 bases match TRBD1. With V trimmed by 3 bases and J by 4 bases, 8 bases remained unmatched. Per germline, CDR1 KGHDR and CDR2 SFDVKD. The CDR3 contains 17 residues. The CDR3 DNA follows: TGTGCCACCAGTGATAGGGGCAGGGGGACCGGGGCCAACGTCCTGACTTTC. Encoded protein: CATSDRGRGTGANVLTF.

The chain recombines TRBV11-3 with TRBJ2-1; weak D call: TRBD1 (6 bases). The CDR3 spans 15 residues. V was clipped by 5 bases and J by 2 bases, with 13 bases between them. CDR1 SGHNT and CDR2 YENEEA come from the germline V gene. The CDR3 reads CASSPGTPAYNEQFF. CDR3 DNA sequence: TGTGCCAGCAGCCCAGGGACACCCGCCTACAATGAGCAGTTCTTC.

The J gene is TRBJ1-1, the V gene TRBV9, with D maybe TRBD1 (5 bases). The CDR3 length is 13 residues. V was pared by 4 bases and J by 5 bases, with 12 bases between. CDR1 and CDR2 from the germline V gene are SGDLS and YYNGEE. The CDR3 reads CASSRREGTEAFF. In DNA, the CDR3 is TGTGCCAGCAGCCGGCGGGAGGGGACTGAAGCTTTCTTT.